The clone carrying this T cell receptor (beta chain) showed up many times. PBMCs stored at -80 C, numbering 2 million, were the origin of the unsorted libraries. These data belong to a study of neurological immune-mediated disorders. Trimming took off 6 bases at V and 5 bases at J, with 13 bases between the two ends. The CDR3 consists of 13 residues. Looked up from germline, CDR1 is MNHEY and CDR2 is SVGAGI. The authors made cDNA by 5'RACE with 10-nucleotide random UMIs. MiXCR was run by TCRdb on the 5' RACE reads, yielding one entry per CDR3 protein. The sample consists of tens of thousands of distinct CDR3 sequences, around 14% of them appearing once.

The sample was PBMCs. This receptor was taken from a woman between 45 and 65 years old with HTLV-1-associated myelopathy (HAM/TSP). The chain recombines TRBV6-5 with TRBJ2-5; TRBD1 might be the D (5 bases). The CDR3 coding sequence is TGTGCCAGCAGAGACAGCGTTGGGGAGACCCAGTACTTC. Amino acids: CASRDSVGETQYF.